Each of the 24 T cell receptor beta chains below was sequenced from the same sample in a study of T cells in Graves' hyperthyroidism and ophthalmopathy. Amplified TCR beta CDR3 regions came from RNA transcripts. The HTBI set primed first-round TCR CDR3 RT-PCR. MiXCR was run by TCRdb on the multiplex PCR reads, yielding one entry per CDR3 protein. This table holds a few hundred thousand distinct CDR3 sequences, over 13% found once. The sequenced material came from blood. Receptors were obtained from a woman aged 18-35 years with Graves' hyperthyroidism.

This clonotype has a handful of counts. V usage is TRBV5-6 and J usage is TRBJ1-2, with 7 nucleotides matching TRBD1. Germline assignment: CDR1 SGHDT and CDR2 YYEEEE. The CDR3 covers 15 residues. The V and J ends lost 2 bases and 0 bases, in that order; junction bases with no gene match: 4. The CDR3 region has the DNA TGTGCCAGCAGCTTAGGGGACAGCCCTAACTATGGCTACACCTTC. Translating gives CASSLGDSPNYGYTF.

The V and J genes are TRBV14 and TRBJ1-2; D gene unclear. The CDR3 is made up of 12 amino acids. Trimming took 0 bases from V and 6 from J, leaving 5 bases between them. CDR1 and CDR2 from the germline V gene are SGHDN and FVKESK. CDR3 region: CASSQETHGYTF. The CDR3 coding sequence is TGTGCCAGCAGCCAAGAAACTCATGGCTACACCTTC.

V is TRBV5-1 and J is TRBJ2-7; D is possibly TRBD1 (6 bases). The V end lost 4 bases, the J end lost 1 base, and 15 bases lay between the germline ends. The CDR3 length is 15 residues. Germline V gives CDR1 SGHRS, CDR2 YFSETQ. CDR3 bases: TGCGCCAGCAGCCGAGGTGAACAGGGATCCTACGAGCAGTACGTC. This sequence encodes CASSRGEQGSYEQYV.

This clonotype was observed a handful of times. The chain carries TRBV24-1 and TRBJ2-1; 9 nucleotides agree with TRBD1. This CDR3 is built from 16 residues. V was pared by 0 bases and J by 5 bases, with 4 bases of the junction left unmatched. The germline gives CDR1 KGHDR, CDR2 SFDVKD. CDR3 sequence (DNA): TGTGCCACCAGTGATTTGGGGACAGGGAGGGACAATGAGCAGTTCTTC. It specifies CATSDLGTGRDNEQFF.

This clonotype was observed at least ten times. The CDR3 DNA follows: TGTGCCAGCAGTTTCGATGGACAGATTGGGGCCAACGTCCTGACTTTC. Translating gives CASSFDGQIGANVLTF. The chain links TRBV12-3 or TRBV12-4 to TRBJ2-6; perhaps TRBD1 as D (6 bases). There are 16 residues in the CDR3. V lost 3 bases and J 3 bases, leaving 12 bases between the germline ends.

The chain employs TRBV19 and TRBJ2-1; 8 nucleotides match TRBD2. CDR3 size: 15 residues. Per germline, CDR1 LNHDA and CDR2 SQIVND (reference sequence). Trimming took 1 base from V and 5 from J; bases not matched to a gene: 4. The CDR3: CASSIAGGLNNEQFF. The CDR3 coding sequence is TGTGCCAGTAGTATAGCGGGAGGGCTAAACAATGAGCAGTTCTTC.

In its sample, this clonotype was seen many times. The chain has TRBV14 and TRBJ1-4; TRBD1 aligns across 7 bases. After removal of 5 bases from V and 7 bases from J, the junction contained 10 bases not matched to a gene. Per germline, CDR1 SGHDN and CDR2 FVKESK. The CDR3 sequence is 15 residues long. CDR3 coding DNA: TGTGCCAGCAGCAAACAGGGGCCCAGGCTTGAAAAACTGTTTTTT. As protein: CASSKQGPRLEKLFF.

The CDR3 here is CASSQPAGSGANVLTF. DNA of the CDR3: TGTGCCAGCAGCCAACCGGCGGGATCTGGGGCCAACGTCCTGACTTTC. The chain combines TRBV3-1 with TRBJ2-6; a possible D gene is TRBD2 (6 bases). CDR1 LGHDT and CDR2 YNNKEL come from the germline V gene (reference sequence). The length of the CDR3 is 16 residues. The germline V and J ends were trimmed by 2 bases and 1 base, with 9 bases remaining between them. Using reference TRBV3-1 and TRBJ2-6 for the parts outside the CDR3, the full variable domain is DTAVSQTPKYLVTQMGNDKSIKCEQNLGHDTMYWYKQDSKKFLKIMFSYNNKELIINETVPNRFSPKSPDKAHLNLHINSLELGDSAVYFCASSQPAGSGANVLTFGAGSRLTVL.

This clonotype showed up many times. The J gene is TRBJ1-6, the V gene TRBV4-1; D not resolved. Germline values: CDR1 MGHRA, CDR2 YSYEKL. Trimming took 4 bases from V and 3 from J, leaving 13 bases between them. This CDR3 contains 16 residues. CDR3 region: CASSRKDRGYNSPLHF. The CDR3 DNA reads TGCGCCAGCAGCCGGAAAGACCGAGGCTATAATTCACCCCTCCACTTT.

The sample holds many counts of this clonotype. The chain couples TRBV20-1 to TRBJ2-2; possibly TRBD1 for D (6 bases). The CDR3 totals 13 residues. Germline V gives CDR1 DFQATT, CDR2 SNEGSKA (reference sequence). V was trimmed by 7 bases and J by 1 base, leaving 10 bases between them. As DNA, the CDR3 is TGCAGTGGTGGCAGGGGGAACACCGGGGAGCTGTTTTTT. This gives the protein CSGGRGNTGELFF.

This clonotype occurred many times. The chain uses TRBV20-1 and TRBJ2-5; 8 nucleotides agree with TRBD2. The CDR3 runs to 18 residues. Looked up from germline, CDR1 is DFQATT and CDR2 is SNEGSKA (reference sequence). The trim removed 3 bases at V and 2 bases at J, leaving 17 bases unmatched. DNA of the CDR3: TGCAGTGCTAGGGACGACCCCGGACGGGCGGGGGGTCAAGAGACCCAGTACTTC. This encodes CSARDDPGRAGGQETQYF.

This chain uses TRBV11-2 with TRBJ2-3; D gene ambiguous. Germline-derived CDR1 and CDR2 are SGHAT and FQNNGV. V lost 5 bases to trimming and J lost 4 bases, with 13 bases between them. CDR3 length: 14 residues. The DNA of the CDR3 is TGTGCCAGCAGCCTAAGACCTCCCCCAGATACGCAGTATTTT. This codes for CASSLRPPPDTQYF.

This clonotype was found many times. The chain uses TRBV18 and TRBJ2-1; 13 bases map to TRBD2. Germline V gene sequence: CDR1 KGHSH, CDR2 LQKENI. J was trimmed by 12 bases and V by 0 bases; bases with no gene match: 8. The CDR3 is 16 residues long. Here the CDR3 reads CASSPPPGTSGKGQFF. CDR3 DNA: TGTGCCAGCTCACCACCCCCCGGGACTAGCGGGAAAGGGCAGTTCTTC.

The chain is built from TRBV4-1 and TRBJ1-1, with TRBD1 matching over 9 bases. Trimming cost V 2 bases and J 5 bases; bases outside gene matches: 6. The CDR3 has 15 amino acids. Germline V gene lookup returns CDR1 MGHRA and CDR2 YSYEKL. The CDR3 bases are TGCGCCAGCAGCCAATCCGGACAGGGGAGTACTGAAGCTTTCTTT. It translates to CASSQSGQGSTEAFF.

This clonotype was observed at least ten times. V usage is TRBV29-1 and J usage is TRBJ1-4; D might be TRBD1 (5 bases). V lost 6 bases and J lost 5, with 16 bases in between. The germline CDR1 and CDR2 sequences are SQVTM and ANQGSEA. CDR3 length equals 14 residues. CDR3 nucleotides: TGCAGCGTGTCGAGTTCGGGGGGGAATGAAAAACTGTTTTTT. Encoded protein: CSVSSSGGNEKLFF.

This clonotype has just a few counts. The chain carries TRBV5-1 and TRBJ2-3; 10 bases align to TRBD1. Germline V gene sequence: CDR1 SGHRS, CDR2 YFSETQ. The CDR3 is made up of 15 amino acids. V shed 7 bases and J 6 bases; nucleotides not matched to a gene: 11. This chain's CDR3 is CASSTGGGYSDTQYF. Written as DNA, the CDR3 is TGCGCCAGCTCGACAGGGGGCGGGTATTCGGATACGCAGTATTTT.

The gene calls are TRBV5-1 and TRBJ1-1; D unresolved. The CDR3 has 12 residues. Per germline, CDR1 SGHRS and CDR2 YFSETQ. V dropped 1 base and J dropped 5 bases, with 6 bases sitting between them. The CDR3 nucleotides are TGCGCCAGCAGCTTGAGTGAGACTGAAGCTTTCTTT. As protein: CASSLSETEAFF.

This clonotype was counted ten times or more. The chain combines TRBV5-5 with TRBJ1-2; D remains unclear. V was clipped by 0 bases and J by 8 bases, with 11 bases between them. Germline CDR1 SGHKS, CDR2 YYEKEE (reference sequence). This CDR3 is 13 amino acids long. In nucleotides, the CDR3 is TGTGCCAGCAGCTTGGGACGACTCTCGGGCTACACCTTC. Translation: CASSLGRLSGYTF.

This clonotype was seen at least ten times. The CDR3 protein is CSARGRDSWQPQHF. The CDR3 region has the DNA TGCAGTGCTAGGGGTAGGGACAGTTGGCAGCCCCAGCATTTT. The chain joins TRBV20-1 to TRBJ1-5, with 7 bases aligning to TRBD1. The CDR3 is made up of 14 amino acids. Germline loops: CDR1 DFQATT, CDR2 SNEGSKA (reference sequence). V gave up 3 bases and J gave up 7 bases; unmatched junction bases: 9.

The chain is built from TRBV11-2 and TRBJ1-4, with a possible D match to TRBD1 (6 bases). The CDR3 has 15 amino acids. V was clipped by 2 bases and J by 8 bases, with 15 bases between them. The V gene's germline CDR1 is SGHAT and CDR2 FQNNGV. The CDR3 DNA follows: TGTGCCAGCAGCTTATTCGGGGGGCAGGAGGAAAAACTGTTTTTT. Encoded protein: CASSLFGGQEEKLFF.

This clonotype was observed a handful of times. The chain recombines TRBV19 with TRBJ1-2; no clear D. Deletions cut 7 bases from V and 3 bases from J, with 12 bases between. The CDR3 has 13 amino acids. Per germline, CDR1 LNHDA and CDR2 SQIVND (reference sequence). The CDR3 is CASNSNFHYGYTF. The CDR3 bases are TGTGCCAGTAATTCAAATTTTCACTATGGCTACACCTTC.

This clonotype was seen ten or more times. The chain carries TRBV24-1 and TRBJ1-5; D is possibly TRBD1 (5 bases). CDR3 size: 13 residues. Germline CDR1 and CDR2: KGHDR and SFDVKD. V lost 7 bases and J lost 4, with 10 bases in between. CDR3 amino acids: CATSRTSNQPQHF. The CDR3 region has the DNA TGTGCCACCAGCCGGACAAGTAATCAGCCCCAGCATTTT.

On this clonotype itself: With a much larger clone just one base away, this may be a read error. The CDR3 DNA is TGTGCCAGCTCAGGCGGGATAAGCTCCTACGATGAGCAGTTCTTC. Protein: CASSGGISSYDEQFF. The chain has TRBV2 and TRBJ2-1; D may be TRBD2 (6 bases). Germline assignment: CDR1 SNHLY and CDR2 FYNNEI. The CDR3 totals 15 residues.

This clonotype showed up many times. The chain couples TRBV24-1 to TRBJ2-3; 9 bases match TRBD1. The germline CDR1 and CDR2 sequences are KGHDR and SFDVKD. This CDR3 contains 17 residues. With 1 base clipped from V and 4 bases from J, the junction kept 8 bases outside the gene matches. This CDR3 is CATSDLRRTGEPDTQYF. The CDR3 nucleotides are TGTGCCACCAGTGATTTACGCCGGACAGGGGAGCCAGATACGCAGTATTTT.